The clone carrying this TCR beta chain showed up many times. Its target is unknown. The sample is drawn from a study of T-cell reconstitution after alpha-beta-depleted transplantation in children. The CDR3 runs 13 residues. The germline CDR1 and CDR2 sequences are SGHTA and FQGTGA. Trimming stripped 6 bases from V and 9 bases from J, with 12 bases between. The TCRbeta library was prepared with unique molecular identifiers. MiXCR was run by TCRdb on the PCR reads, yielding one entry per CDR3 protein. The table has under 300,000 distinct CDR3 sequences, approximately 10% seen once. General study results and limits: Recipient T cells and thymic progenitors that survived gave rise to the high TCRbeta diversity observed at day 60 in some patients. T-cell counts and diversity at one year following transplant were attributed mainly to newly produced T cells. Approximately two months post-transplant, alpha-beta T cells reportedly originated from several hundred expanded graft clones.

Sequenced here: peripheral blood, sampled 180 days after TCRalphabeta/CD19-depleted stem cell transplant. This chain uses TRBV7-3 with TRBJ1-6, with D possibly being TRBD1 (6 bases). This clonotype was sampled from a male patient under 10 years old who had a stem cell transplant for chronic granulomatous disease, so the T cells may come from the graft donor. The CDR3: CASSREGGSPLHF. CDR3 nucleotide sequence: TGTGCCAGCAGTCGAGAGGGGGGTTCACCCCTCCACTTT. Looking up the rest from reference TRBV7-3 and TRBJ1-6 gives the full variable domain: GAGVSQTPSNKVTEKGKYVELRCDPISGHTALYWYRQSLGQGPEFLIYFQGTGAADDSGLPNDRFFAVRPEGSVSTLKIQRTERGDSAVYLCASSREGGSPLHFGNGTRLTVT.